These T cell receptor beta chains were read from a single sample in a study of OX40 agonist ivuxolimab in advanced cancers. Clones were sequenced by immunoSEQ multiplex PCR, and TCRdb holds only the in-frame ones, with some missing. The top ten hold roughly 50% of the sample, which has about 32,000 clones, 88% seen once. The input for sequencing was CD4+ or CD8+ T cells sorted from blood, taken in a trial of the OX40 agonist ivuxolimab. These receptors all stem from an adult with an advanced solid tumor such as melanoma, head and neck, liver or kidney cancer. Both conserved end residues are part of each CDR3. The D gene is left open where the match is weak. Some rows have no size entry. The others give once, few or many, or a class for an expanded clone.

.,TRBV7-9,.,TRBJ2-1,CASSAHRDSYNEQFF,TGTGCCAGCAGCGCCCACAGGGATAGCTACAATGAGCAGTTCTTC
.,TRBV4-3,.,TRBJ2-1,CASSQDRGSLRHEQFF,TGCGCCAGCAGCCAAGATCGGGGGTCCCTACGGCATGAGCAGTTCTTC
.,TRBV7-9,.,TRBJ1-2,CASSLEGGYGYTF,TGTGCCAGCAGCTTAGAGGGCGGCTATGGCTACACCTTC
.,TRBV27,TRBD1,TRBJ2-7,CASSLGDRYYEQYF,TGTGCCAGCAGTTTAGGGGACAGGTACTACGAGCAGTACTTC
once,TRBV28,.,TRBJ2-6,CASSFRGFSSGANVLTF,TGTGCCAGCAGTTTTCGGGGATTTAGCTCTGGGGCCAACGTCCTGACTTTC
.,TRBV5-8,.,TRBJ2-3,CASLNGVADTQYF,TGTGCCAGCCTAAACGGGGTTGCAGATACGCAGTATTTT
.,TRBV11-2,.,TRBJ2-5,CASSFFRGGMRETQYF,TGTGCCAGCAGCTTTTTCAGGGGGGGTATGCGAGAGACCCAGTACTTC
.,TRBV7-9,TRBD1,TRBJ2-5,CASSSDRVRETQYF,TGTGCCAGCAGCTCGGACAGGGTACGAGAGACCCAGTACTTC
.,TRBV27,.,TRBJ2-1,CASSLGGSAYNEQFF,TGTGCCAGCAGTTTAGGGGGGTCGGCATACAATGAGCAGTTCTTC
.,TRBV19,TRBD1,TRBJ2-7,CASSAGRDRSVYEQYF,TGTGCCAGTAGTGCCGGCCGGGACAGGTCGGTCTACGAGCAGTACTTC
medium-sized,TRBV28,.,TRBJ1-3,CASSPRLGGNTIYF,TGTGCCAGCAGTCCTCGTCTAGGTGGAAACACCATATATTTT
.,TRBV5-1,TRBD1,TRBJ2-7,CASSLGQSSYEQYF,TGCGCCAGCAGCCTGGGACAGAGCTCCTACGAGCAGTACTTC
few,TRBV7-7,TRBD1,TRBJ2-7,CASSYRQGSEQYF,TGTGCCAGCAGCTACCGACAGGGAAGCGAGCAGTACTTC
.,TRBV9,.,TRBJ2-7,CASSPEAGYSYEQYF,TGTGCCAGCAGCCCAGAGGCCGGTTACTCCTACGAGCAGTACTTC
.,TRBV11-1,TRBD2,TRBJ2-7,CASSPAAGLVEQYF,TGTGCCAGCAGCCCAGCGGCGGGACTAGTCGAGCAGTACTTC
.,TRBV10-1,.,TRBJ1-5,CASTQRGVGAHNQPQHF,TGCGCCAGCACCCAAAGAGGTGTCGGGGCACACAATCAGCCCCAGCATTTT
.,TRBV6-1,.,TRBJ1-2,CASSGPDGVYYGYTF,TGTGCCAGCAGTGGGCCCGATGGGGTTTACTATGGCTACACCTTC
.,TRBV11-2,.,TRBJ1-2,CASSLGYGYTF,TGTGCCAGCAGCTTAGGATATGGCTACACCTTC
.,TRBV5-1,.,TRBJ2-3,CASSLESGMRDTQYF,TGCGCCAGCAGCTTGGAGTCAGGGATGAGGGATACGCAGTATTTT
.,TRBV6-6,.,TRBJ2-3,CASTSTGLSTDTQYF,TGTGCCAGCACCTCAACCGGTCTCAGCACAGATACGCAGTATTTT
once,TRBV30,.,TRBJ2-1,CAWRGGGDYSSYNEQFF,TGTGCCTGGAGAGGCGGGGGCGATTATAGCTCCTACAATGAGCAGTTCTTC
.,TRBV6-1,.,TRBJ2-3,CASSEGTQKDTQYF,TGTGCCAGCAGTGAAGGGACCCAGAAGGATACGCAGTATTTT
.,TRBV5-4,.,TRBJ1-2,CASRIDHPGTYSNYGYTF,TGTGCCAGCAGAATTGACCACCCCGGGACATATTCTAACTATGGCTACACCTTC
.,TRBV11-2,.,TRBJ2-5,CASSLGGGVGETQYF,TGTGCCAGCAGCTTAGGAGGCGGGGTAGGAGAGACCCAGTACTTC
.,TRBV4-3,.,TRBJ1-2,CASSQDFNWGSGYTF,TGCGCCAGCAGCCAAGATTTTAATTGGGGTAGCGGCTACACCTTC
.,TRBV27,TRBD2,TRBJ2-7,CASSLNPLGGPFSYEQYF,TGTGCCAGCAGTTTAAACCCCCTGGGAGGGCCCTTCTCCTACGAGCAGTACTTC
few,TRBV9,.,TRBJ2-7,CASSARPGKGYEQYF,TGTGCCAGCAGCGCCCGTCCAGGGAAGGGATACGAGCAGTACTTC
once,TRBV4-3,.,TRBJ2-4,CASSQDIQEAMKNIQYF,TGCGCCAGCAGCCAAGATATTCAGGAGGCCATGAAAAACATTCAGTACTTC
once,TRBV19,TRBD1,TRBJ2-2,CASAKGAITGELFF,TGTGCCAGTGCCAAGGGGGCGATCACCGGGGAGCTGTTTTTT
.,TRBV27,TRBD2,TRBJ2-5,CASSPTGGSETQYF,TGTGCCAGCAGCCCGACGGGGGGGTCGGAGACCCAGTACTTC